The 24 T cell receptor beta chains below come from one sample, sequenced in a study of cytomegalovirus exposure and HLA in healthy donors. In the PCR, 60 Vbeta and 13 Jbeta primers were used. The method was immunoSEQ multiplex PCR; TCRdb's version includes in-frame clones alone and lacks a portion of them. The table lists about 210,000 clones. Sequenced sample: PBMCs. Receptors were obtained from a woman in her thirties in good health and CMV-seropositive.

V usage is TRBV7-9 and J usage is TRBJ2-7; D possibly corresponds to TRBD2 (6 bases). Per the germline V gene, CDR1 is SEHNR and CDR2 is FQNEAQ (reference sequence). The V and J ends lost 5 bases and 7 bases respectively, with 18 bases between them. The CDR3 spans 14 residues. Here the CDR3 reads CASSNPGRAGEQYF. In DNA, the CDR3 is TGTGCCAGCAGCAACCCGGGACGGGCGGGAGAGCAGTACTTC.

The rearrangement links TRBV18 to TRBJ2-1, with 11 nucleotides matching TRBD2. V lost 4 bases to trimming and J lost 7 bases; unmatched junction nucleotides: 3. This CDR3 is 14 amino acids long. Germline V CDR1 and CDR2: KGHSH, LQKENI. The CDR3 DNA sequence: TGTGCCAGCTCACTGGCTAGCGGGGGGAATGAGCAGTTCTTC. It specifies CASSLASGGNEQFF.

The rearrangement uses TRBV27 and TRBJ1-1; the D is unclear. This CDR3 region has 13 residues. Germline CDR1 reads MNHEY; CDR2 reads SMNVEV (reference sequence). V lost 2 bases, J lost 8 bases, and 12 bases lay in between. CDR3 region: CASSLERYAEAFF. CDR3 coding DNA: TGTGCCAGCAGTTTAGAGAGATATGCCGAAGCTTTCTTT.

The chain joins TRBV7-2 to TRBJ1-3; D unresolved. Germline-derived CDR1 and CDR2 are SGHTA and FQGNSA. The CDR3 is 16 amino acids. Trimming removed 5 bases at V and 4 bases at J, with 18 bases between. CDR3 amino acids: CASSAPGGNSGNTIYF. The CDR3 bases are TGTGCCAGCAGCGCGCCGGGAGGTAACTCAGGAAACACCATATATTTT.

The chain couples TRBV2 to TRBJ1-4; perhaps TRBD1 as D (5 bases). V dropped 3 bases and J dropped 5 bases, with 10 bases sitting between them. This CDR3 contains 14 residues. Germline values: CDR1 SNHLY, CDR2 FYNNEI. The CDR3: CASSEIQGNEKLFF. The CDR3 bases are TGTGCCAGCAGTGAGATCCAGGGAAATGAAAAACTGTTTTTT.

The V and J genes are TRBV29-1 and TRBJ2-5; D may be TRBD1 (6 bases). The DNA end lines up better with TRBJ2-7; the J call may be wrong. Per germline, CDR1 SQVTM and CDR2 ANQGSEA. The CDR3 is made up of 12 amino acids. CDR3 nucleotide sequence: TGCAGCGTTCTAGGACAGAACTACGAGCAGTACTTC. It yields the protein CSVLGQNYEQYF.

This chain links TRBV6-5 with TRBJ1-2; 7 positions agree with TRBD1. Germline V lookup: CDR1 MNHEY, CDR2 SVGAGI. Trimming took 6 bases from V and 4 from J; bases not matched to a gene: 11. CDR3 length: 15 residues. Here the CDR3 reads CASSVEGAVVYGYTF. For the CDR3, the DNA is TGTGCCAGCAGCGTGGAGGGGGCGGTTGTCTATGGCTACACCTTC.

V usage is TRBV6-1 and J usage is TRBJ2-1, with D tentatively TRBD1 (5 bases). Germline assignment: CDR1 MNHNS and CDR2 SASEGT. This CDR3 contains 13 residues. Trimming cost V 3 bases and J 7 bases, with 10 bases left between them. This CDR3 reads CASSDREWNEQFF. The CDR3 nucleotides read TGTGCCAGCAGTGACAGGGAATGGAATGAGCAGTTCTTC.

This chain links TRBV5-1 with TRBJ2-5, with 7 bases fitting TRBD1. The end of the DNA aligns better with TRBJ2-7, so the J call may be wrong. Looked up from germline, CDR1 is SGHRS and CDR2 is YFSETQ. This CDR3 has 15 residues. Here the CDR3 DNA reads TGCGCCAGCAGCGGCGGACAGGCCCACTCCTACGAGCAGTACTTC. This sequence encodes CASSGGQAHSYEQYF.

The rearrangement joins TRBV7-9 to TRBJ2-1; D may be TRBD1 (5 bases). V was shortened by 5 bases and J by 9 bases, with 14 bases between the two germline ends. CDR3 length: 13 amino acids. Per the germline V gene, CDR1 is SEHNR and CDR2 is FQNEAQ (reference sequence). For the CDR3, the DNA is TGTGCCAGCAGCCACAATAGGGGTGGTGAGCAGTTCTTC. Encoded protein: CASSHNRGGEQFF.

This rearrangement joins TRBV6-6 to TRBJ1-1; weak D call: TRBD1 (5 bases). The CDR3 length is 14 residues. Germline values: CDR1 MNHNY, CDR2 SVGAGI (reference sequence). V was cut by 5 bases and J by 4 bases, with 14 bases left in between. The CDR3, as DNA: TGTGCCAGCAGTCCCAGGGCGGTGTTCACTGAAGCTTTCTTT. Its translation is CASSPRAVFTEAFF.

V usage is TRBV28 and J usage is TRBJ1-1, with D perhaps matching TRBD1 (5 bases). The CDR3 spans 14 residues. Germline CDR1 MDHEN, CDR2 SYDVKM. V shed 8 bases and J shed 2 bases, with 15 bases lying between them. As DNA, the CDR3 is TGTGCCAGCCTGGCCCCGGGGGGAAACACTGAAGCTTTCTTT. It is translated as CASLAPGGNTEAFF.

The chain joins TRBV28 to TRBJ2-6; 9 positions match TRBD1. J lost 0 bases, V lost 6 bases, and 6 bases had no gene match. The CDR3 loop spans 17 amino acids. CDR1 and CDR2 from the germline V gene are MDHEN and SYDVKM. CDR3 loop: CASRPGTGPSGANVLTF. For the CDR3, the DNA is TGTGCCAGCAGACCCGGGACAGGGCCCTCTGGGGCCAACGTCCTGACTTTC.

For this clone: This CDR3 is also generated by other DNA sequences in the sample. CDR3 amino acids: CASSLVAGGTDTQYF. Here the CDR3 DNA reads TGTGCCAGCAGCTTAGTAGCGGGGGGGACAGATACGCAGTATTTT. The rearrangement uses TRBV7-9 and TRBJ2-3; the match to TRBD2 covers 11 bases. The ends lost 1 base at V and 3 bases at J; junction bases unmatched: 0. The CDR3 contains 15 residues. Germline CDR1 is SEHNR and CDR2 is FQNEAQ (reference sequence). Complete variable domain (other parts from reference TRBV7-9 and TRBJ2-3): DTGVSQNPRHKITKRGQNVTFRCDPISEHNRLYWYRQTLGQGPEFLTYFQNEAQLEKSRLLSDRFSAERPKGSFSTLEIQRTEQGDSAMYLCASSLVAGGTDTQYFGPGTRLTVL.

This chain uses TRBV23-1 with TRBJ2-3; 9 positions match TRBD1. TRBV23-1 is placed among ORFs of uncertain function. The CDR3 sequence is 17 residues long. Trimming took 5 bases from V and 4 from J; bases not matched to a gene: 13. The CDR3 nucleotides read TGCGCCAGCAGTTACGGGAACCGGGACAGGGTCCCAGATACGCAGTATTTT. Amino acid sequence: CASSYGNRDRVPDTQYF.

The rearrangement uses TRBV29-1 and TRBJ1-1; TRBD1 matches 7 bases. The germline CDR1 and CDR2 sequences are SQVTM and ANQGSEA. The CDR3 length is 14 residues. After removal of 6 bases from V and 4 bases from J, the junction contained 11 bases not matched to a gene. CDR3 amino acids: CSVVDRRRSTEAFF. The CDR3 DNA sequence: TGCAGCGTCGTGGACAGGCGGCGGAGCACTGAAGCTTTCTTT.

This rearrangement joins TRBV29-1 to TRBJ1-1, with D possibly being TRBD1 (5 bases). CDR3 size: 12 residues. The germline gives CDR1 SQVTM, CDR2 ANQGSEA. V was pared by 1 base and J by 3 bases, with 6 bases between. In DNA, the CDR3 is TGCAGCGTTGAAGGACAGCACACTGAAGCTTTCTTT. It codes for CSVEGQHTEAFF. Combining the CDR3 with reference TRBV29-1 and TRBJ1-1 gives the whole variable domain SAVISQKPSRDICQRGTSLTIQCQVDSQVTMMFWYRQQPGQSLTLIATANQGSEATYESGFVIDKFPISRPNLTFSTLTVSNMSPEDSSIYLCSVEGQHTEAFFGQGTRLTVV.

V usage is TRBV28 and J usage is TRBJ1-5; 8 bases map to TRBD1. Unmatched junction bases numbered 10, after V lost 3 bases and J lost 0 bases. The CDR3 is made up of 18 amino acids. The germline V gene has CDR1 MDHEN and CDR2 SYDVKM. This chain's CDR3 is CASSLGQGASYSNQPQHF. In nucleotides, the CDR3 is TGTGCCAGCAGTTTGGGGCAGGGGGCCTCGTATAGCAATCAGCCCCAGCATTTT.

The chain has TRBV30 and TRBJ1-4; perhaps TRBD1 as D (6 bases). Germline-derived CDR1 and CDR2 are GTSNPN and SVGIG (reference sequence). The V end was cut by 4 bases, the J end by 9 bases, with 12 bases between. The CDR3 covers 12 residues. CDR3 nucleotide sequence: TGTGCCTGGAAAGGGGGGGAGCAAAAACTGTTTTTT. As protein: CAWKGGEQKLFF.

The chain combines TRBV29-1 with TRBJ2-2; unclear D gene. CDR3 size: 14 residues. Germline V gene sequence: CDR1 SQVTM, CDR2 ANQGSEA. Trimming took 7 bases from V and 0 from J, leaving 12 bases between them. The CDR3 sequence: CSAPGRANTGELFF. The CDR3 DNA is TGCAGCGCCCCGGGTCGCGCGAACACCGGGGAGCTGTTTTTT.

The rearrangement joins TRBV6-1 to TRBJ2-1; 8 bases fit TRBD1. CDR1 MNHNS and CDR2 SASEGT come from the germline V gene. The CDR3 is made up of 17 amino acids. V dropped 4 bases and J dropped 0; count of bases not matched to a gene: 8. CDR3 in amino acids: CASSAKQGGYSYNEQFF. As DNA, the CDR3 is TGTGCCAGCAGTGCTAAACAGGGGGGCTACTCCTACAATGAGCAGTTCTTC.

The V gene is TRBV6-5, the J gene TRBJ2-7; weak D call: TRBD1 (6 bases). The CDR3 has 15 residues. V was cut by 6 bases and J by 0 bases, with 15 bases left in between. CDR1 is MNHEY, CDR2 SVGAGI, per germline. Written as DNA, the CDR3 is TGTGCCAGCAGCAGAGGACAGCCTAGCTCCTACGAGCAGTACTTC. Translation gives CASSRGQPSSYEQYF.

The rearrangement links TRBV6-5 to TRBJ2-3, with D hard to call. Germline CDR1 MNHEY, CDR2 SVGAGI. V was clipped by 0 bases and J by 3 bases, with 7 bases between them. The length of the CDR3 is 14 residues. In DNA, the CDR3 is TGTGCCAGCAGTTACTCGAGGCCTACAGATACGCAGTATTTT. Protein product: CASSYSRPTDTQYF.

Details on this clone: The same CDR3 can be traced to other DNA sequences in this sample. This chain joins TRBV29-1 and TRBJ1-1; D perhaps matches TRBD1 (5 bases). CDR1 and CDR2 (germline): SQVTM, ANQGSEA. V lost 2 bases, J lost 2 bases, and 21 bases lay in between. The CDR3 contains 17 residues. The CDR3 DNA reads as TGCAGCGTTGAACGAGGTGGGGCCCCATTTTTAAACACTGAAGCTTTCTTT. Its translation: CSVERGGAPFLNTEAFF.